The rows below give T cell receptor beta chains drawn from one sample of a study of chemoradiotherapy in HPV16-positive cancers. Only in-frame clones appear in the TCRdb table, and some are missing; sequencing was by immunoSEQ multiplex PCR. The repertoire holds about 35,000 clones, about 80% seen once, with 3.5% to 4.5% in the top ten. Source: blood, taken from a patient who underwent chemoradiotherapy. Source of these receptors: a human donor with HPV-associated anogenital cancer. CDR3s include the opening cysteine and the closing phenylalanine or tryptophan. D genes are given only for firm matches. Rows give clone size only sometimes, using once, few, many, or a class for an expanded clone.

>TRBV13|-|TRBJ1-2|TRBD1
CASSWGQGSFNYGYTF
TGTGCCAGCAGCTGGGGACAGGGATCTTTTAACTATGGCTACACCTTC
>TRBV6-5|-|TRBJ2-5|-
CASSPGQVSETQYF
TGTGCCAGCAGCCCGGGACAAGTTTCAGAGACCCAGTACTTC
>TRBV19|-|TRBJ2-5|-
CASTPGRLQETQYF
TGTGCCAGTACCCCGGGTAGATTGCAAGAGACCCAGTACTTC
>TRBV5-1|-|TRBJ2-1|-
CASSLVSEGRYDNEQFF
TGCGCCAGCAGCTTGGTTAGTGAAGGACGGTACGACAATGAGCAGTTCTTC
>TRBV2|-|TRBJ2-2|TRBD1
CASRPGTGGTGELFF
TGTGCCAGCAGGCCCGGGACAGGGGGCACCGGGGAGCTGTTTTTT
>TRBV4-1|-|TRBJ1-1|-
CASSQVYSEDAEAFF
TGCGCCAGCAGCCAGGTTTACAGTGAGGACGCTGAAGCTTTCTTT
>TRBV7-8|-|TRBJ1-3|-
CASSLRTPLSGNTIYF
TGTGCCAGCAGCTTAAGGACACCACTCTCTGGAAACACCATATATTTT
>TRBV6-1|-|TRBJ1-2|TRBD1
CASSGTEYYGYTF
TGTGCCAGCAGCGGGACAGAATACTATGGCTACACCTTC
>TRBV2|-|TRBJ1-1|-
CASSVVRGTPEDFF
TGTGCCAGCAGTGTTGTGCGAGGTACCCCGGAGGATTTCTTT
>TRBV7-3|few|TRBJ2-7|-
CASGRQGGGEQYF
TGTGCCAGCGGAAGACAGGGAGGAGGGGAGCAGTACTTC
>TRBV5-1|-|TRBJ1-4|-
CASSLMRSGEKLFF
TGCGCCAGCAGCCTGATGAGAAGTGGGGAAAAACTGTTTTTT
>TRBV9|once|TRBJ2-3|TRBD2
CASSVGLATDTQYF
TGTGCCAGCAGCGTCGGACTAGCCACAGATACGCAGTATTTT
>TRBV5-1|-|TRBJ1-1|TRBD1
CASSSDRVGYTEAFF
TGCGCCAGCAGCTCAGACAGGGTTGGGTACACTGAAGCTTTCTTT
>TRBV15|-|TRBJ1-2|-
CATSRGTAPRGSYGYTF
TGTGCCACCAGCAGGGGGACGGCACCCCGGGGGAGCTATGGCTACACCTTC
>TRBV6-5|-|TRBJ2-1|-
CASSYTGLGNEQFF
TGTGCCAGCAGTTACACTGGGTTGGGCAATGAGCAGTTCTTC
>TRBV7-9|-|TRBJ2-5|-
CASSPQETQYF
TGTGCCAGCAGCCCTCAAGAGACCCAGTACTTC
>TRBV19|few|TRBJ1-3|-
CATSTLWGNTIYF
TGTGCCACCTCGACCTTATGGGGAAACACCATATATTTT
>TRBV5-1|few|TRBJ1-1|TRBD1
CASSEARGRSEAFF
TGCGCCAGCAGCGAGGCCAGGGGGAGGTCTGAAGCTTTCTTT
>TRBV5-1|once|TRBJ2-5|-
CASSLVGRGRQETQYF
TGCGCCAGCAGCTTGGTAGGCAGGGGTAGGCAAGAGACCCAGTACTTC
>TRBV5-1|-|TRBJ1-2|-
CASSLAPEVYGYTF
TGCGCCAGCAGCTTGGCACCAGAGGTCTATGGCTACACCTTC
>TRBV6-4|-|TRBJ2-2|-
CASSDSLPGQSNTGELFF
TGTGCCAGCAGTGACTCGCTACCCGGACAGTCGAACACCGGGGAGCTGTTTTTT
>TRBV7-2|-|TRBJ1-6|-
CASSLEGGSPLHF
TGTGCCAGCAGCTTAGAAGGGGGATCACCCCTCCACTTT
>TRBV5-8|-|TRBJ1-2|-
CASSLVRANYGYTF
TGTGCCAGCAGCTTGGTCAGGGCTAACTATGGCTACACCTTC
>TRBV2|once|TRBJ1-2|TRBD1
CASRGGQGSINYGYTF
TGTGCCAGCAGGGGGGGACAGGGGAGTATAAACTATGGCTACACCTTC